The 21 T cell receptor beta chains below were found in one sample sequenced in a study of beta chain features in type 1 diabetes. Expressed TCRB transcripts were sequenced because the entire RNA isolate underwent reverse transcription. The protocol was immunoSEQ multiplex PCR, while the TCRdb copy is restricted to in-frame clones and leaves out a portion. In the table there are about 240,000 clones, roughly 30% of which are singletons. The sequencing sample was made of central memory CD4+ T cells from blood. All receptors derive from a man younger than 45 in good health.

This clone has more than one count but fewer than ten. The V and J genes are TRBV5-1 and TRBJ2-7; the match to TRBD1 covers 9 bases. CDR1 is SGHRS and CDR2 is YFSETQ in the germline V gene. V lost 9 bases and J lost 7; bases outside the gene matches: 8. The CDR3 is 12 amino acids. CDR3 residues: CATARDRDEQYF. In DNA, the CDR3 is TGCGCCACTGCCCGGGACAGGGATGAGCAGTACTTC.

This clone was seen ten or more times. The chain joins TRBV7-2 to TRBJ2-3, with 7 bases aligning to TRBD1. This CDR3 has 14 amino acids. Germline assignment: CDR1 SGHTA and CDR2 FQGNSA. V lost 6 bases and J lost 2; bases outside the gene matches: 5. As DNA, the CDR3 is TGTGCCAGCAGTTTGACAGGGACCACAGATACGCAGTATTTT. Protein: CASSLTGTTDTQYF.

V usage is TRBV15 and J usage is TRBJ2-3, with D unresolved. This CDR3 comprises 14 residues. Per germline, CDR1 LNHNV and CDR2 YYDKDF (reference sequence). Trimming removed 4 bases from V and 3 bases from J, with 11 bases in between. The CDR3 spells CATSTSGTTDTQYF. The CDR3 DNA is TGTGCCACCAGCACCTCCGGAACGACAGATACGCAGTATTTT.

The chain uses TRBV5-1 and TRBJ2-4; 10 bases are a match to TRBD1. Looked up from germline, CDR1 is SGHRS and CDR2 is YFSETQ. V lost 0 bases, J lost 8 bases, and 11 bases stayed unmatched. This CDR3 has 17 amino acids. The chain's CDR3 is CASSLELSGTGAYIQYF. CDR3 DNA: TGCGCCAGCAGCTTGGAACTGTCCGGGACAGGGGCCTACATTCAGTACTTC.

The chain employs TRBV28 and TRBJ1-1, with D unclear. This CDR3 comprises 15 residues. The germline V gene encodes CDR1 MDHEN and CDR2 SYDVKM. Trimming removed 4 bases from V and 1 base from J, with 13 bases in between. Here the CDR3 reads CASSSSGVPNTEAFF. In DNA, the CDR3 is TGTGCCAGCAGTTCCTCTGGGGTTCCGAACACTGAAGCTTTCTTT.

This chain joins TRBV6-5 and TRBJ2-3; D uncertain. V lost 8 bases to trimming and J lost 2 bases, with 11 bases between them. Germline V lookup: CDR1 MNHEY, CDR2 SVGAGI. The CDR3 runs 13 residues. CDR3 region: CASCRGYTDTQYF. CDR3 bases: TGTGCCAGCTGTAGAGGATACACAGATACGCAGTATTTT.

This clone was counted once. The rearrangement joins TRBV5-4 to TRBJ2-3; possibly TRBD1 for D (5 bases). The ends were cut back, 0 bases at V and 2 bases at J, with 10 bases in the middle. CDR3 size: 15 residues. Germline V gene lookup returns CDR1 SGHNT and CDR2 YYREEE (reference sequence). The CDR3 nucleotides are TGTGCCAGCAGCTTGGGTAGGGGAATCACAGATACGCAGTATTTT. Protein: CASSLGRGITDTQYF.

This clone showed up just a few times. The rearrangement links TRBV14 to TRBJ2-7; 8 bases match TRBD1. The CDR3 loop spans 15 amino acids. Germline V CDR1 and CDR2: SGHDN, FVKESK. With 0 bases clipped from V and 4 bases from J, the junction kept 5 bases outside the gene matches. CDR3 DNA: TGTGCCAGCAGCCAAGATCCAGGGGGCTGGTACGAGCAGTACTTC. The encoded protein is CASSQDPGGWYEQYF.

The V gene is TRBV7-2, the J gene TRBJ2-7; the D gene is possibly TRBD2 (6 bases). CDR1 is SGHTA and CDR2 is FQGNSA in the germline V gene. The V end lost 5 bases, the J end lost 12 bases, and 20 bases lay between the germline ends. The CDR3 totals 13 residues. CDR3 sequence reads: CASSPRIGSGLYF. As DNA, the CDR3 is TGTGCCAGCAGCCCGAGAATCGGTAGCGGTCTGTACTTC.

The V call is TRBV23-1, the J call TRBJ2-7; D may correspond to TRBD1 or TRBD2 (5 bases each). TRBV23-1 is assigned to the ORF class and has an uncertain function. Trimming stripped 4 bases from V and 1 base from J, with 17 bases between. CDR3 length: 16 amino acids. This CDR3 is CASSPWDGTLSYEQYF. As DNA, the CDR3 is TGCGCCAGCAGTCCATGGGATGGGACCCTATCCTACGAGCAGTACTTC.

Only a few counts were recorded for this clone. The J gene is TRBJ1-2, the V gene TRBV7-9; TRBD1 aligns across 11 bases. The CDR3 is 19 amino acids. From germline, CDR1 is SEHNR and CDR2 FQNEAQ (reference sequence). The J segment lost 5 bases and the V segment lost 5 bases, leaving 19 bases of the junction unmatched. This CDR3 is CASSVPSWTGGAGGYGYTF. The CDR3 DNA follows: TGTGCCAGCAGCGTCCCCTCATGGACAGGGGGCGCAGGAGGGTATGGCTACACCTTC.

This chain joins TRBV6-6 and TRBJ1-5; weak D call: TRBD1 (6 bases). Germline values: CDR1 MNHNY, CDR2 SVGAGI (reference sequence). The CDR3 spans 16 residues. Deletions cut 6 bases from V and 2 bases from J, with 17 bases between. CDR3: CASSLAQGTGNQPQHF. The CDR3 region has the DNA TGTGCCAGCAGCCTTGCTCAGGGGACTGGCAATCAGCCCCAGCATTTT.

The rearrangement links TRBV25-1 to TRBJ1-1; the match to TRBD1 covers 7 bases. The CDR3 consists of 13 residues. Germline assignment: CDR1 MGHDK and CDR2 SYGVNS. The ends lost 8 bases at V and 0 bases at J; junction bases unmatched: 3. The CDR3 here is CASRGQLNTEAFF. CDR3 in DNA: TGTGCCAGCCGGGGACAGCTGAACACTGAAGCTTTCTTT.

This clone showed up just a few times. A far larger clone is one base from this, pointing to a likely read error. The V and J genes are TRBV7-9 and TRBJ2-2, with D possibly matching TRBD1 (5 bases). V was clipped by 4 bases and J by 7 bases, with 10 bases between them. The germline gives CDR1 SEHNR, CDR2 FQNEAQ (reference sequence). This CDR3 contains 13 residues. The CDR3, as DNA: TGTGCCAGCAGCTATCGACAGAGCGGGGAGCTGTTTTTT. Residues: CASSYRQSGELFF.

J is TRBJ2-5 and V is TRBV28; a possible D gene is TRBD1 (6 bases). The assigned J gene may be wrong: the sequence end matches TRBJ2-7 better. Germline V gives CDR1 MDHEN, CDR2 SYDVKM. The CDR3 is made up of 14 amino acids. CDR3 sequence (DNA): TGTGCCAGCAGCCCAGGGGACGGCGTCTACGAGCAGTACTTC. It encodes CASSPGDGVYEQYF.

This clone was seen ten or more times. The rearrangement joins TRBV5-6 to TRBJ2-1; D is unresolved. There are 14 residues in the CDR3. CDR1 is SGHDT and CDR2 is YYEEEE in the germline V gene. V lost 0 bases and J 10 bases, leaving 14 bases between the germline ends. The CDR3 DNA is TGTGCCAGCAGCTTGGCCGGTGAACTCAGGGAGCAGTTCTTC. This encodes CASSLAGELREQFF.

This clone was picked up a small number of times. The chain uses TRBV5-5 and TRBJ2-1; D gene ambiguous. This CDR3 contains 16 residues. Between the trimmed V and J ends, which lost 0 bases and 9 bases, there was a span of 19 bases. CDR1 is SGHKS and CDR2 is YYEKEE in the germline V gene (reference sequence). DNA for the CDR3: TGTGCCAGCAGCTTGGGTGAGTTACGGCCAATCGGTGAGCAGTTCTTC. This translates into CASSLGELRPIGEQFF.

The chain employs TRBV29-1 and TRBJ2-3; 9 nucleotides line up with TRBD2. Germline V lookup: CDR1 SQVTM, CDR2 ANQGSEA. The trim removed 4 bases at V and 4 bases at J, leaving 9 bases unmatched. This CDR3 region has 15 residues. This chain's CDR3 is CSVVDRAGGSDTQYF. CDR3 in DNA: TGCAGCGTTGTTGACCGGGCGGGGGGGTCAGATACGCAGTATTTT.

This clone was observed a few times. In DNA form, the CDR3 reads TGCGCCAGCAGGGACGGAACTTTCTCTGGGGCCAACGTCCTGACTTTC. Translated, it gives CASRDGTFSGANVLTF. The rearrangement links TRBV5-1 to TRBJ2-6; D remains unclear. This CDR3 is 16 amino acids long. The germline gives CDR1 SGHRS, CDR2 YFSETQ. Trimming left V 5 bases short and J 0 bases short, with 12 bases between.

In its sample, this clone was seen a few times. The genes are TRBV7-6 and TRBJ2-2; no definite D call. The CDR3 consists of 12 residues. Between the trimmed V and J ends, which lost 2 bases and 4 bases, there was a span of 2 bases. Germline V gene data show CDR1 as SGHVS and CDR2 as FNYEAQ. As DNA, the CDR3 is TGTGCCAGCAGCTTAAGCACCGGGGAGCTGTTTTTT. The encoded protein is CASSLSTGELFF.

This clone was observed a few times. The chain combines TRBV13 with TRBJ2-3, with 7 nucleotides matching TRBD1. V lost 5 bases and J lost 15; bases outside the gene matches: 11. This CDR3 spans 12 amino acids. CDR1 and CDR2 (germline): PRHDT, FYEKMQ (reference sequence). This CDR3 is CASSTTTGVAYF. In DNA form, the CDR3 reads TGTGCCAGCAGCACAACCACAGGGGTCGCATATTTT.